The sequence of this T cell receptor (beta chain) was determined in a study of spatial heterogeneity in lung cancer (dated by TCRdb to between 2017 and 2020). Study-level background: More beta-chain than alpha-chain transcripts were consistently detected, likely reflecting higher beta-chain transcript abundance. In the raw uncorrected reads, each unique combination of TCR and UMI appeared on average more than ten times. A strong correlation was found between TCR transcript counts in tumor regions and a T cell transcriptional module score from matched bulk RNA-seq. TCR alpha and beta repertoires were quantitatively compared across multiple tumor regions, matched nontumor lung and blood in non-small cell lung cancer. Both alpha and beta chains were TCR-sequenced in samples taken at surgery, namely 220 tumor regions, 63 to 70 matched nontumor lung samples and 50 to 60 PBMC samples. Nonsynonymous mutation counts, determined by whole-exome sequencing of tumor tissue, were related to TCR repertoire features. The paper's findings and limits, for the study overall: Counts of ubiquitous and regional expanded TCRs were found to correlate with counts of ubiquitous and regional nonsynonymous mutations, respectively. The tumor nonsynonymous mutation count correlated with the number of expanded intratumoral alpha and beta TCRs. Additional single-cell paired TCR alpha and beta sequencing was considered necessary to confirm, at a functional level, the hypothesis that regional TCRs recognize regional mutations. TCR-seq coverage of tumor T cells was estimated at only about 7% for alpha chains and approximately 13% for beta chains.

From cysteine to phenylalanine, the CDR3 is 16 amino acids long. The only DNA kept is the CDR3, 48 bases in frame from the first base. Ends trimmed: V by 2 bases, J by 1 base; bases unmatched to a gene: 2. The CDR1 and CDR2 encoded by the germline V gene are MDHEN and SYDVKM. Libraries came from 5' RACE. The instrument given in TCRdb is NextSeq 500. In the TCR library protocol, a unique molecular identifier was attached to each TCR cDNA molecule so that PCR and sequencing errors could be corrected. As for the authors' bioinformatics: Decombinator tools were used for TCR identification, UMI-based error correction and CDR3 extraction. TCRs above a frequency of 2 per 1,000, corresponding to the top 1% of the tumor frequency distribution, were defined as expanded. Expanded tumor TCRs were classed as regional if statistically deemed absent (corrected P<0.05) from at least one tumor region, otherwise ubiquitous. Renyi diversity was calculated using the R vegan package after each repertoire was subsampled 100 times to 5,000 TCRs. CDR3 similarity networks were built from amino acid triplet string-kernel similarity, with CDR3s being connected when pairwise similarity was above 0.82. TCRdb trimmed public reads at Q25 via fastp, called clones via MiXCR and kept in-frame beta chains. Identical CDR3 protein sequences are pooled into one entry, listed with their most common genes and DNA. The V and J calls and clone size are TCRdb's, not the authors'. The sample has a few hundred distinct CDR3 sequences on record, over 85% of them singletons. Roughly 37% of the sample belongs to the ten largest clones.

The time point label for this specimen denotes: sample taken at primary tumor resection. The donors were more than 65 patients from the lung TRACERx cohort who had early-stage, untreated non-small cell lung cancer. Without any cell sorting, TCR sequencing was performed on whole RNA extracted either from tumor and nontumor lung tissue or from cryopreserved PBMC samples. A patient was chosen for TCR sequencing only when enough RNA was available from at least two tumor regions. Before being selected, tumor and adjacent nontumor lung specimens were reviewed by a lung pathologist. To note about this clonotype: What antigen it recognizes has not been identified. Base qualities are missing; no much larger clone stands one base away. The size of this beta chain means little, since it is a stray read in a library made for alpha chains.

Sequences were derived from lung tumor tissue, sampled at surgery. The sequence links TRBV28 to TRBJ2-2; 9 bases in between match TRBD2. The TCR sequence derives from a female donor with early-stage non-small cell lung cancer. The DNA sequence follows: TGTGCCAGCAGTTTACCGACTAGCGGGAACACCGGGGAGCTGTTTTTT. Translated, this is CASSLPTSGNTGELFF. Supplemented by the reference TRBV28 and TRBJ2-2 proteins around the CDR3, the complete variable domain is DVKVTQSSRYLVKRTGEKVFLECVQDMDHENMFWYRQDPGLGLRLIYFSYDVKMKEKGDIPEGYSVSREKKERFSLILESASTNQTSMYLCASSLPTSGNTGELFFGEGSRLTVL.